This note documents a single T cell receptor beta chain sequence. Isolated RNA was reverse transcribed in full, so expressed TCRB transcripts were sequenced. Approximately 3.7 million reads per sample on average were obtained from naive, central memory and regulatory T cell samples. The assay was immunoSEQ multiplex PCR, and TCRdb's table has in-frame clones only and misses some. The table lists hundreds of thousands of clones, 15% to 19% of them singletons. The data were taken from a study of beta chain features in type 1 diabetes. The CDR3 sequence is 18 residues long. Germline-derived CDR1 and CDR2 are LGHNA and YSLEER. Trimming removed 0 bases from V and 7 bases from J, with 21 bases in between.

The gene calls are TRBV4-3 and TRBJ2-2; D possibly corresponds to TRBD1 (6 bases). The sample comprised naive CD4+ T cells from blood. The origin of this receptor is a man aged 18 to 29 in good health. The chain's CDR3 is CASSQDFRPRGLVGELFF. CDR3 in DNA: TGCGCCAGCAGCCAAGATTTCCGGCCCAGGGGATTGGTCGGGGAGCTGTTTTTT.